This T cell receptor beta chain was identified in a study of T cells in Graves' hyperthyroidism and ophthalmopathy. Amplified regions were TCR beta CDR3 sequences from RNA transcripts. HTBI primers were the set used in a first-round RT-PCR of the TCR CDR3. One entry per CDR3 protein results from TCRdb running MiXCR on the multiplex PCR reads. The sample consists of about 520,000 distinct CDR3 sequences, approximately 24% of them appearing once. The CDR3 is 12 residues long. Germline values: CDR1 KGHDR, CDR2 SFDVKD. V lost 4 bases and J 5 bases, leaving 8 bases between the germline ends. At least ten counts were recorded for this clonotype.

The source of this sequence is a woman aged 30 to 39 with Graves' ophthalmopathy. The rearrangement uses TRBV24-1 and TRBJ2-7; D is undetermined. Sequenced input: blood. DNA of the CDR3: TGTGCCACCAGTGACCCTCGGGACGAGCAGTACTTC. Encoded protein: CATSDPRDEQYF.